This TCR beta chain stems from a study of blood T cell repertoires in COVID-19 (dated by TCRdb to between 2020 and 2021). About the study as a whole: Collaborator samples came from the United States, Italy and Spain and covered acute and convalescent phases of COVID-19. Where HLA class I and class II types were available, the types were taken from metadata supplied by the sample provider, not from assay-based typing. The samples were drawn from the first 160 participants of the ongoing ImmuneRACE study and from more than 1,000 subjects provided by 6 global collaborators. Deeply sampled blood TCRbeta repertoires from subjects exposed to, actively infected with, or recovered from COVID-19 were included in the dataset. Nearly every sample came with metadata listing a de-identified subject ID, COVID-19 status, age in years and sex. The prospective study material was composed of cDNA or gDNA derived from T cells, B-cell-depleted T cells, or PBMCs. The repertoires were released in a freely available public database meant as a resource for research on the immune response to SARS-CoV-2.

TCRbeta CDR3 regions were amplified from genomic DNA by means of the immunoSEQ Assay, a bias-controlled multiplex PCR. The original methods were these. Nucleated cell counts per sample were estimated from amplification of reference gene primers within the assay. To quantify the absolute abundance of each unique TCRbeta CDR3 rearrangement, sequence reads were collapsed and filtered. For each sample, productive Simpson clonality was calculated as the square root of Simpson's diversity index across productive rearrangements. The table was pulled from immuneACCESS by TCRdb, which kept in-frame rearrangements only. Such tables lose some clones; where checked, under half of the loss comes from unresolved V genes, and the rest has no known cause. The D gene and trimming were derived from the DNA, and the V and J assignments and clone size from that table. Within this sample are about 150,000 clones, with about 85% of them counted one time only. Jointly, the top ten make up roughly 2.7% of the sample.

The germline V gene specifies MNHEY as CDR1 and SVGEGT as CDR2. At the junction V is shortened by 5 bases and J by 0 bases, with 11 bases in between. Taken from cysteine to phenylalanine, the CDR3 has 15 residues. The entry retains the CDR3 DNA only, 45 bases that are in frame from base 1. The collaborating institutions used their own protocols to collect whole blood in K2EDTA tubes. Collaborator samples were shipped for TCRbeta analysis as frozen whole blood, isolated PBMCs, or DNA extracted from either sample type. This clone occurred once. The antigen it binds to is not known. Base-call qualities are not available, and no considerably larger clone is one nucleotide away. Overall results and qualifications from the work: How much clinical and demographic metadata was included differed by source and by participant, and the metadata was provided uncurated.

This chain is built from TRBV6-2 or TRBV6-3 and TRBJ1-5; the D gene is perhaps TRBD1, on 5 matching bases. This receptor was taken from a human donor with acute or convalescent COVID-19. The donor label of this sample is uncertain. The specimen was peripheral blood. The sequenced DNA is TGTGCCAGCAGTCAACGGACACCTAGCAATCAGCCCCAGCATTTT. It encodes CASSQRTPSNQPQHF.